This T cell receptor beta chain is drawn from a study of monozygotic twins with inflammatory bowel disease. This CDR3 is 19 amino acids long. CDR1 is SNHLY and CDR2 is FYNNEI in the germline V gene. The study's findings and limits: It was not supported that a single strong signal or clonotype was associated with IBD.

Unfractionated whole blood yielded total RNA, and T cells were not sorted. Points on this clonotype: As yet, its antigen is unknown.

TCRdb re-called the 5' RACE reads and gives one entry per CDR3 protein, without DNA. Recorded for this sample: around 100,000 distinct CDR3 sequences. The TCR originated in a human donor with ulcerative colitis or Crohn's disease, or a healthy co-twin of an affected twin (not recorded which). The chain employs TRBV2 and TRBJ1-5; checking the TCRdb D call of TRBD1 is not possible without DNA. Material: blood. This CDR3 reads CASSGSDRGLLYSNQPQHF.